This is a list of T cell receptor beta chains from one sample in a study of blood T cells in healthy people across ages. A single record per CDR3 protein comes from TCRdb applying MiXCR to the 5' RACE reads. The sample has around 1.5 million distinct CDR3 sequences; 42% are singletons. The sample consisted of blood. The receptor source for this set is a woman aged 18-29 years in good health. CDR3s include the opening cysteine and the closing phenylalanine or tryptophan. The D gene is left open where the match is weak. Some rows mark clone size as missing; the rest say once, few, many or name a class of expanded clone.

v_gene: TRBV7-3
len: 18
j_gene: TRBJ2-3
d_gene: TRBD2
abundance: -
CDR3aa: CASSLQGTSGGPTDTQYF
CDR3nt: TGTGCCAGCAGCCTACAAGGCACTAGCGGGGGGCCCACAGATACGCAGTATTTT

v_gene: TRBV27
len: 12
j_gene: TRBJ2-3
d_gene: -
abundance: few
CDR3aa: CASSRLTDTQYF
CDR3nt: TGTGCCAGCAGTCGTCTCACAGATACGCAGTATTTT

v_gene: TRBV29-1
len: 13
j_gene: TRBJ2-5
d_gene: TRBD1
abundance: -
CDR3aa: CSVERGTGSKQYF
CDR3nt: TGCAGCGTTGAAAGGGGGACAGGGTCGAAGCAGTACTTC

v_gene: TRBV30
len: 13
j_gene: TRBJ2-4
d_gene: TRBD2
abundance: few
CDR3aa: CAGGGEAKNIQYF
CDR3nt: TGTGCCGGCGGGGGAGAAGCCAAAAACATTCAGTACTTC

v_gene: TRBV7-8
len: 15
j_gene: TRBJ2-7
d_gene: -
abundance: few
CDR3aa: CASSPRDRVGYEQYF
CDR3nt: TGTGCCAGCAGCCCGCGTGATAGGGTTGGGTACGAGCAGTACTTC

v_gene: TRBV6-2/TRBV6-3
len: 14
j_gene: TRBJ2-7
d_gene: -
abundance: many
CDR3aa: CASSQPGNSYEQYF
CDR3nt: TGTGCCAGCAGCCAACCCGGGAACTCCTACGAGCAGTACTTC

v_gene: TRBV12-3/TRBV12-4
len: 13
j_gene: TRBJ1-1
d_gene: TRBD1
abundance: many
CDR3aa: CASSTGEGTEAFF
CDR3nt: TGTGCCAGCAGCACAGGGGAGGGCACTGAAGCTTTCTTT

v_gene: TRBV6-1
len: 16
j_gene: TRBJ2-1
d_gene: -
abundance: -
CDR3aa: CASSAGGVYLSYEQFF
CDR3nt: TGTGCCAGCAGTGCCGGCGGGGTGTATCTCTCCTACGAGCAGTTCTTC

v_gene: TRBV4-1
len: 17
j_gene: TRBJ2-3
d_gene: TRBD2
abundance: few
CDR3aa: CASSQDWAWWTRDTQYF
CDR3nt: TGCGCCAGCAGCCAAGACTGGGCCTGGTGGACTAGGGATACGCAGTATTTT

v_gene: TRBV4-1
len: 20
j_gene: TRBJ2-5
d_gene: TRBD2
abundance: few
CDR3aa: CASSQDLRSRAGPLQETQYF
CDR3nt: TGCGCCAGCAGCCAAGATTTGAGATCAAGAGCGGGGCCCTTACAAGAGACCCAGTACTTC

v_gene: TRBV24-1
len: 14
j_gene: TRBJ1-2
d_gene: -
abundance: -
CDR3aa: CATSDAGRVGGYTF
CDR3nt: TGTGCCACCAGTGATGCAGGCAGGGTCGGTGGCTACACCTTC